Below are 25 T cell receptor beta chains sequenced from a single sample in a study of radiotherapy plus CTLA-4 blockade in lung cancer. Generated by immunoSEQ multiplex PCR, the TCRdb table keeps only in-frame clones and is missing some. The table lists about 83,000 clones, around 76% of them singletons, with more than 3.5% in the top ten. This specimen consisted of peripheral blood, obtained from a patient treated with radiotherapy plus ipilimumab. The receptors derive from a human donor with non-small cell lung cancer who had a partial response to radiotherapy plus ipilimumab. Some clones in this sample may be carry-over from other donors' samples.

The chain carries TRBV25-1 and TRBJ1-4; 8 bases agree with TRBD1. Germline trimming cut 6 bases from V and 5 bases from J; bases unmatched to any gene: 2. Germline CDR1 and CDR2: MGHDK and SYGVNS. This CDR3 is 13 amino acids long. This chain's CDR3 is CASRDRVNEKLFF. The CDR3 DNA reads TGTGCCAGCAGGGACAGGGTAAATGAAAAACTGTTTTTT. Supplemented by reference TRBV25-1 and TRBJ1-4, the full variable domain reads EADIYQTPRYLVIGTGKKITLECSQTMGHDKMYWYQQDPGMELHLIHYSYGVNSTEKGDLSSESTVSRIRTEHFPLTLESARPSHTSQYLCASRDRVNEKLFFGSGTQLSVL.

The V and J genes are TRBV7-2 and TRBJ2-3; 9 bases agree with TRBD2. The CDR3 loop spans 16 amino acids. V shed 3 bases and J 6 bases; nucleotides not matched to a gene: 10. Germline CDR1 SGHTA, CDR2 FQGNSA. CDR3 residues: CASSLASGALQDTQYF. The CDR3 DNA is TGTGCCAGCAGCTTGGCTAGCGGGGCCCTCCAGGATACGCAGTATTTT.

Remarks on this clone: The junction does not match germline at one end; this may be a read error. The chain couples TRBV11-3 to TRBJ1-1; D uncertain. Per germline, CDR1 SGHNT and CDR2 YENEEA. This CDR3 is 13 amino acids long. The CDR3 sequence: CASSLEANTEAFF. CDR3 nucleotides: TGTGCCAGCAGCCTAGAAGCGAACACTGAAGCTTTCTTT.

The chain's CDR3 is CASSSQAGVSTGELFF. The CDR3 DNA is TGTGCCAGCAGCTCACAAGCGGGAGTGTCTACCGGGGAGCTGTTTTTT. The chain links TRBV7-3 to TRBJ2-2; 8 bases align to TRBD2. V lost 4 bases to trimming and J lost 5 bases; unmatched junction nucleotides: 9. The CDR3 has 16 amino acids. The V gene's germline CDR1 is SGHTA and CDR2 FQGTGA.

Concerning this clone itself: An end of the junction differs from the germline gene, which may be a read error. The V and J genes are TRBV2 and TRBJ1-6; 10 positions agree with TRBD1. Germline V gene data show CDR1 as SNHLY and CDR2 as FYNNEI. This CDR3 has 16 amino acids. The DNA for the CDR3 is TGTGCCAGCAGTGGCTACGACAGGGGGCCTAATTCTCCCCTCCGCTTT. This sequence encodes CASSGYDRGPNSPLRF.

The chain joins TRBV11-3 to TRBJ2-3; possibly TRBD2 for D (6 bases). Germline-derived CDR1 and CDR2 are SGHNT and YENEEA. The CDR3 covers 13 residues. V was trimmed by 8 bases and J by 2 bases, leaving 11 bases between them. The chain's CDR3 is CASEEGLTDTQYF. DNA for the CDR3: TGTGCCAGCGAGGAGGGCCTCACAGATACGCAGTATTTT.

V gene TRBV5-1 combines with J gene TRBJ2-5; 7 nucleotides agree with TRBD2. With 2 bases clipped from V and 2 bases from J, the junction kept 6 bases outside the gene matches. This CDR3 region has 15 residues. Looked up from germline, CDR1 is SGHRS and CDR2 is YFSETQ. CDR3 in amino acids: CASSFTAGKQETQYF. CDR3 sequence (DNA): TGCGCCAGCAGCTTTACAGCGGGGAAGCAAGAGACCCAGTACTTC.

This sequence joins TRBV29-1 and TRBJ1-2; 7 nucleotides line up with TRBD1. With V trimmed by 7 bases and J by 4 bases, 9 bases remained unmatched. This CDR3 contains 13 residues. CDR1 SQVTM and CDR2 ANQGSEA come from the germline V gene. This CDR3 is CSARQGYSYGYTF. As DNA, the CDR3 is TGCAGCGCCCGACAGGGCTATTCCTATGGCTACACCTTC. Supplemented by reference TRBV29-1 and TRBJ1-2, the full variable domain reads SAVISQKPSRDICQRGTSLTIQCQVDSQVTMMFWYRQQPGQSLTLIATANQGSEATYESGFVIDKFPISRPNLTFSTLTVSNMSPEDSSIYLCSARQGYSYGYTFGSGTRLTVV.

The rearrangement links TRBV28 to TRBJ2-1, with 8 bases aligning to TRBD2. With V trimmed by 6 bases and J by 9 bases, 10 bases remained unmatched. This CDR3 is built from 14 residues. Germline CDR1 and CDR2: MDHEN and SYDVKM. This chain's CDR3 is CASRIPGLDREQFF. The CDR3 DNA sequence: TGTGCCAGCAGGATTCCGGGACTAGATCGTGAGCAGTTCTTC.

This chain connects TRBV2 to TRBJ1-2; 8 nucleotides line up with TRBD1. Unmatched junction bases numbered 9, after V lost 5 bases and J lost 4 bases. The CDR3 has 15 amino acids. From germline, CDR1 is SNHLY and CDR2 FYNNEI. CDR3 sequence reads: CASSNQQGDTYGYTF. The CDR3 DNA sequence: TGTGCCAGCAGTAACCAACAGGGGGATACCTATGGCTACACCTTC. The full variable domain, in which reference TRBV2 and TRBJ1-2 provide the parts outside the CDR3, is EPEVTQTPSHQVTQMGQEVILRCVPISNHLYFYWYRQILGQKVEFLVSFYNNEISEKSEIFDDQFSVERPDGSNFTLKIRSTKLEDSAMYFCASSNQQGDTYGYTFGSGTRLTVV.

The V gene is TRBV6-1, the J gene TRBJ1-4; no clear D. The germline gives CDR1 MNHNS, CDR2 SASEGT. The length of the CDR3 is 14 residues. Trimming pared 4 bases from V and 3 bases from J, leaving 9 bases between. CDR3 DNA: TGTGCCAGCAGTGGTAGTCTCTCTAATGAAAAACTGTTTTTT. It yields the protein CASSGSLSNEKLFF.

The genes are TRBV2 and TRBJ2-1; a weak D match, TRBD2 (5 bases). Germline CDR1 reads SNHLY; CDR2 reads FYNNEI. Trimming removed 4 bases from V and 5 bases from J, with 18 bases in between. This CDR3 is 16 amino acids long. For the CDR3, the DNA is TGTGCCAGCAGTGGGGGAGCATTGAGTCAGAACAATGAGCAGTTCTTC. As protein: CASSGGALSQNNEQFF.

This clone has just a few counts. V and J are TRBV2 and TRBJ2-7; D remains ambiguous. V was clipped by 3 bases and J by 0 bases, with 3 bases between them. The CDR3 is 12 residues long. The V gene's germline CDR1 is SNHLY and CDR2 FYNNEI. CDR3 region: CASSDNSYEQYF. The CDR3 nucleotides are TGTGCCAGCAGTGACAACTCCTACGAGCAGTACTTC.

The chain has TRBV19 and TRBJ1-1, with D perhaps matching TRBD1 (5 bases). CDR3 size: 12 residues. Deletions cut 7 bases from V and 7 bases from J, with 13 bases between. Looked up from germline, CDR1 is LNHDA and CDR2 is SQIVND (reference sequence). The CDR3 reads CASTGWGSEAFF. CDR3 DNA sequence: TGTGCCAGTACAGGGTGGGGCAGTGAAGCTTTCTTT.

The gene calls are TRBV20-1 and TRBJ2-5; D not resolved. The CDR3 runs to 11 residues. The germline V and J ends were trimmed by 6 bases and 1 base, with 6 bases remaining between them. Germline V lookup: CDR1 DFQATT, CDR2 SNEGSKA (reference sequence). CDR3 region: CSAQAQETQYF. CDR3 coding DNA: TGCAGTGCCCAGGCCCAAGAGACCCAGTACTTC.

This clone was seen only a few times. The chain recombines TRBV19 with TRBJ1-4, with D perhaps TRBD1 (5 bases). The CDR3 runs to 17 residues. Per germline, CDR1 LNHDA and CDR2 SQIVND (reference sequence). Trimming removed 3 bases from V and 8 bases from J, with 22 bases in between. The CDR3: CASSMVAGRGGGEKLFF. The CDR3 DNA is TGTGCCAGTAGTATGGTGGCAGGACGGGGGGGTGGCGAAAAACTGTTTTTT.

The V call is TRBV30, the J call TRBJ2-1; D may be TRBD2 (6 bases). The length of the CDR3 is 14 residues. V lost 1 base, J lost 2 bases, and 9 bases lay in between. From germline, CDR1 is GTSNPN and CDR2 SVGIG (reference sequence). CDR3 in amino acids: CAWSGGRPYNEQFF. CDR3 bases: TGTGCCTGGAGTGGGGGGAGGCCCTACAATGAGCAGTTCTTC.

In this sample, this clone turned up a few times. CDR3 protein: CASRAGTSLNEQFF. The CDR3 coding sequence is TGTGCCAGCAGAGCCGGGACATCCCTCAATGAGCAGTTCTTC. This chain joins TRBV2 and TRBJ2-1, with D possibly TRBD1 on 6 matching bases. From germline, CDR1 is SNHLY and CDR2 FYNNEI. V lost 6 bases, J lost 6 bases, and 15 bases lay in between. The CDR3 length is 14 residues.

V gene TRBV7-2 combines with J gene TRBJ2-7; tentative D call: TRBD1 (6 bases). V was trimmed by 5 bases and J by 0 bases, leaving 14 bases between them. CDR3 length: 15 residues. Germline-derived CDR1 and CDR2 are SGHTA and FQGNSA. Here the CDR3 DNA reads TGTGCCAGCAGCGACAACAGGGTCAGCTCCTACGAGCAGTACTTC. Translating gives CASSDNRVSSYEQYF.

The chain recombines TRBV5-4 with TRBJ2-1, with 8 positions matching TRBD2. There are 15 residues in the CDR3. The V gene end was trimmed by 4 bases and the J gene end by 5 bases; junction bases not matched to a gene: 8. The germline V gene has CDR1 SGHNT and CDR2 YYREEE (reference sequence). The CDR3 loop reads CASSQDGTRNNEQFF. The DNA of the CDR3 is TGTGCCAGCAGCCAAGATGGGACTAGAAACAATGAGCAGTTCTTC.

The V gene is TRBV5-1, the J gene TRBJ2-2, with a weak D call TRBD1 (5 bases). This CDR3 has 17 amino acids. The V gene lost 1 base and the J gene lost 4 bases, with 17 bases spanning the gap. Germline V gives CDR1 SGHRS, CDR2 YFSETQ. The chain's CDR3 is CASSLQVQGGGTGELFF. In DNA, the CDR3 is TGCGCCAGCAGCTTGCAAGTTCAGGGTGGCGGCACCGGGGAGCTGTTTTTT.

V and J are TRBV11-3 and TRBJ2-1; 9 bases align to TRBD2. The germline CDR1 and CDR2 sequences are SGHNT and YENEEA. The CDR3 spans 15 residues. With V trimmed by 5 bases and J by 4 bases, 6 bases remained unmatched. The CDR3 spells CASSRGGAIYNEQFF. DNA for the CDR3: TGTGCCAGCAGCCGCGGGGGGGCCATTTACAATGAGCAGTTCTTC.

This rearrangement joins TRBV5-8 to TRBJ1-1; TRBD1 might be the D (6 bases). The V gene lost 4 bases and the J gene lost 6 bases, with 19 bases spanning the gap. Germline-derived CDR1 and CDR2 are SGHTS and YDEGEE. This CDR3 region has 15 residues. The DNA of the CDR3 is TGTGCCAGCAGCCCGGACCGGGGGGCGGCCTCTGAAGCTTTCTTT. It encodes CASSPDRGAASEAFF.

This clone is a singleton in its sample. The chain has TRBV5-1 and TRBJ2-1; 8 bases fit TRBD2. V lost 4 bases and J lost 6; bases outside the gene matches: 6. Germline CDR1 is SGHRS and CDR2 is YFSETQ. CDR3 length equals 14 residues. Here the CDR3 reads CASSATGTSNEQFF. The CDR3 DNA reads TGCGCCAGCAGCGCCACCGGGACTAGCAATGAGCAGTTCTTC.

The V and J genes are TRBV29-1 and TRBJ2-5; 8 positions match TRBD1. CDR1 and CDR2 from the germline V gene are SQVTM and ANQGSEA. The ends lost 3 bases at V and 5 bases at J; junction bases unmatched: 8. The CDR3 spans 14 residues. The CDR3 spells CSVEGQDSPETQYF. The CDR3 nucleotides are TGCAGCGTTGAGGGACAGGACTCCCCTGAGACCCAGTACTTC.